These 21 T cell receptor beta chains share one sample of origin, sequenced in a study of T-cell reconstitution after alpha-beta-depleted transplantation in children. Unique molecular identifiers were incorporated into the prepared TCRbeta library. TCRdb itself ran the PCR reads through MiXCR, one entry per CDR3 protein. The data contain 95,000 to 120,000 distinct CDR3 sequences, approximately 6.4% of them seen just once; the ten biggest clones take up roughly 23%. Specimen: PBMCs, mostly from graft donor cells, collected 360 days after TCRalphabeta/CD19-depleted stem cell transplant. The source of these receptors is a male patient under 10 years old who had a stem cell transplant for acute lymphoblastic leukemia, so the T cells may come from the graft donor.

This chain joins TRBV9 and TRBJ2-7; 8 bases agree with TRBD2. There are 16 residues in the CDR3. Per germline, CDR1 SGDLS and CDR2 YYNGEE. J lost 3 bases, V lost 0 bases, and 8 bases had no gene match. CDR3: CASSVGRGGASYEQYF. CDR3 nucleotide sequence: TGTGCCAGCAGCGTAGGACGGGGGGGGGCTAGCTACGAGCAGTACTTC.

The chain couples TRBV4-1 to TRBJ2-1, with TRBD2 matching over 9 bases. In germline, CDR1 is MGHRA, CDR2 YSYEKL. Germline trimming cut 1 base from V and 4 bases from J; bases unmatched to any gene: 14. The CDR3 contains 19 residues. For the CDR3, the DNA is TGCGCCAGCAGCCAAGGCGCTATGCTAGCGGGGAGCCTTTACAATGAGCAGTTCTTC. This encodes CASSQGAMLAGSLYNEQFF.

This chain joins TRBV19 and TRBJ1-1; D remains ambiguous. Germline assignment: CDR1 LNHDA and CDR2 SQIVND (reference sequence). The V and J ends lost 1 base and 1 base respectively, with 10 bases between them. CDR3 length equals 15 residues. This chain's CDR3 is CASSIVSGGNTEAFF. In DNA, the CDR3 is TGTGCCAGTAGTATAGTTTCAGGAGGGAACACTGAAGCTTTCTTT.

In its sample, this clonotype was seen many times. The chain is built from TRBV28 and TRBJ2-5, with D tentatively TRBD1 (5 bases). The CDR3 is 14 amino acids. The V gene lost 8 bases and the J gene lost 4 bases, with 17 bases spanning the gap. The germline gives CDR1 MDHEN, CDR2 SYDVKM. For the CDR3, the DNA is TGTGCCAGCCAAAAGAACAGGAAAGGAGAGACCCAGTACTTC. It is translated as CASQKNRKGETQYF. Complete variable domain (other parts from reference TRBV28 and TRBJ2-5): DVKVTQSSRYLVKRTGEKVFLECVQDMDHENMFWYRQDPGLGLRLIYFSYDVKMKEKGDIPEGYSVSREKKERFSLILESASTNQTSMYLCASQKNRKGETQYFGPGTRLLVL.

This clonotype was observed at least ten times. V usage is TRBV5-5 and J usage is TRBJ1-1; D uncertain. CDR3 length: 13 residues. The V and J ends lost 0 bases and 2 bases respectively, with 5 bases between them. CDR1 is SGHKS, CDR2 YYEKEE, per germline (reference sequence). CDR3: CASSLGFNTEAFF. CDR3 DNA: TGTGCCAGCAGCTTGGGCTTTAACACTGAAGCTTTCTTT.

This clonotype occurred many times. The rearrangement links TRBV24-1 to TRBJ1-5; no definite D call. This CDR3 is 13 amino acids long. V dropped 3 bases and J dropped 3 bases, with 5 bases sitting between them. Per the germline V gene, CDR1 is KGHDR and CDR2 is SFDVKD. The DNA of the CDR3 is TGTGCCACCAGTGATGGGAACAATCAGCCCCAGCATTTT. Amino acid sequence: CATSDGNNQPQHF.

This clonotype was counted ten times or more. V and J are TRBV5-1 and TRBJ1-5; D is possibly TRBD1 (5 bases). The CDR3 contains 13 residues. Germline CDR1 reads SGHRS; CDR2 reads YFSETQ. Trimming took off 0 bases at V and 7 bases at J, with 8 bases between the two ends. The CDR3 DNA reads as TGCGCCAGCAGCTTGGAGGGGCGCCAGCCCCAGCATTTT. Residues: CASSLEGRQPQHF.

This clonotype occurred many times. The chain joins TRBV7-2 to TRBJ1-2, with D unclear. The V end was cut by 7 bases, the J end by 6 bases, with 12 bases between. Germline V gene data show CDR1 as SGHTA and CDR2 as FQGNSA. CDR3 size: 12 residues. CDR3 loop: CASTIGLHGYTF. For the CDR3, the DNA is TGTGCCAGCACTATCGGACTTCATGGCTACACCTTC.

The chain couples TRBV20-1 to TRBJ2-5, with D perhaps matching TRBD2 (5 bases). V gave up 0 bases and J gave up 5 bases, with 10 bases separating them. The length of the CDR3 is 13 residues. The germline V gene has CDR1 DFQATT and CDR2 SNEGSKA (reference sequence). The CDR3 region has the DNA TGCAGTGCTAGAGATAACCCGGGGGAGACCCAGTACTTC. Protein sequence: CSARDNPGETQYF.

This clonotype was detected only once. This clone may be a read error of a much larger clone one base away. The V gene is TRBV7-3, the J gene TRBJ2-7, with unresolved D. Germline-derived CDR1 and CDR2 are SGHTA and FQGTGA. This CDR3 contains 13 residues. V was cut by 5 bases and J by 3 bases, with 11 bases left in between. CDR3 amino acids: CASSTERDYEQYF. The CDR3 DNA reads as TGTGCCAGCAGCACGGAAAGGGACTACGAGCAGTACTTC.

This clonotype was seen repeatedly, ten times or more. The V call is TRBV3-1, the J call TRBJ2-7; a possible D gene is TRBD1 (5 bases). The V end was cut by 8 bases, the J end by 4 bases, with 12 bases between. Germline V gives CDR1 LGHDT, CDR2 YNNKEL (reference sequence). The CDR3 runs to 12 residues. The CDR3 protein is CASCRKGYEQYF. The CDR3 DNA is TGTGCCAGCTGCCGCAAGGGGTACGAGCAGTACTTC.

This clonotype was counted many times. The chain couples TRBV9 to TRBJ1-4; D is unclear. CDR1 is SGDLS and CDR2 is YYNGEE in the germline V gene. V dropped 4 bases and J dropped 5 bases, with 15 bases sitting between them. This CDR3 has 15 amino acids. The CDR3 DNA follows: TGTGCCAGCAGCATGCTAGGGAACCCAAATGAAAAACTGTTTTTT. This codes for CASSMLGNPNEKLFF.

This clonotype was counted many times. The chain recombines TRBV28 with TRBJ2-7, with D perhaps TRBD2 (5 bases). CDR1 is MDHEN, CDR2 SYDVKM, per germline. The CDR3 loop spans 15 amino acids. V was pared by 1 base and J by 0 bases, with 10 bases between. CDR3 region: CASSLYSGLSYEQYF. CDR3 DNA sequence: TGTGCCAGCAGTTTATACAGCGGACTCTCCTACGAGCAGTACTTC.

This clonotype was counted a few times. This chain links TRBV6-1 with TRBJ2-7; D is uncertain. Trimming cost V 10 bases and J 1 base, with 8 bases left between them. The CDR3 sequence is 11 residues long. The germline V gene has CDR1 MNHNS and CDR2 SASEGT. CDR3 DNA: TGTGCCACCTCATGGTCCTACGAGCAGTACTTC. Residues: CATSWSYEQYF.

The table lists this clonotype with many counts. The chain employs TRBV5-1 and TRBJ2-2; the D is unclear. This CDR3 is built from 14 residues. From germline, CDR1 is SGHRS and CDR2 YFSETQ. V lost 5 bases, J lost 0 bases, and 8 bases lay in between. CDR3 loop: CASRLGSNTGELFF. DNA of the CDR3: TGCGCCAGCAGACTTGGGTCGAACACCGGGGAGCTGTTTTTT.

In its sample, this clonotype was seen a few times. DNA for the CDR3: TGTGCCAGTGGCGCTGAAGCTTTCTTT. As protein: CASGAEAFF. The chain links TRBV19 to TRBJ1-1; D ambiguous. The V gene lost 8 bases and the J gene lost 6 bases, with 4 bases spanning the gap. Germline loops: CDR1 LNHDA, CDR2 SQIVND (reference sequence). This CDR3 region has 9 residues.

This clonotype was seen at least ten times. The chain couples TRBV27 to TRBJ2-3; D gene uncertain. The V end was cut by 6 bases, the J end by 2 bases, with 9 bases between. The CDR3 is 13 residues long. Germline lookup yields CDR1 MNHEY and CDR2 SMNVEV (reference sequence). The CDR3 DNA reads as TGTGCCAGCAGACTCCTCCCCACAGATACGCAGTATTTT. Its protein is CASRLLPTDTQYF.

This clonotype was observed at least ten times. The gene calls are TRBV10-3 and TRBJ2-1, with 14 nucleotides matching TRBD2. CDR1 ENHRY and CDR2 SYGVKD come from the germline V gene. The CDR3 consists of 17 residues. V trimming: 9 bases; J trimming: 4 bases; junction bases outside the gene matches: 11. The CDR3 DNA reads TGTGCCATTTGGACTAGCGGGGGGCCCCCGGGTTACAATGAGCAGTTCTTC. Residues: CAIWTSGGPPGYNEQFF.

This clonotype was counted ten times or more. The chain recombines TRBV7-9 with TRBJ2-1; D may be TRBD2 (5 bases). CDR3 length: 13 amino acids. Trimming shortened V by 5 bases and J by 4 bases, and 9 bases separated the two germline ends. CDR1 is SEHNR and CDR2 is FQNEAQ in the germline V gene (reference sequence). The CDR3 DNA sequence: TGTGCCAGCAGCGAAGCGGTATACAATGAGCAGTTCTTC. Residues: CASSEAVYNEQFF.

The chain has TRBV6-2 or TRBV6-3 and TRBJ2-5, with 11 bases identical to TRBD1. V was pared by 2 bases and J by 4 bases, with 3 bases of the junction left unmatched. CDR3 size: 15 residues. Germline V gene sequence: CDR1 MNHEY, CDR2 SVGEGT. The CDR3 sequence: CASSYVGTGGETQYF. CDR3 sequence (DNA): TGTGCCAGCAGTTACGTTGGGACAGGGGGAGAGACCCAGTACTTC.

This clonotype has ten or more counts. The V call is TRBV2, the J call TRBJ2-7, with TRBD1 as a possible D gene (6 bases). Germline V gene data show CDR1 as SNHLY and CDR2 as FYNNEI. The CDR3 loop spans 15 amino acids. The ends were cut back, 7 bases at V and 3 bases at J, with 19 bases in the middle. The CDR3 region has the DNA TGTGCCAGCATTCCGATGCTGGGGGCAGTCTACGAGCAGTACTTC. It translates to CASIPMLGAVYEQYF.